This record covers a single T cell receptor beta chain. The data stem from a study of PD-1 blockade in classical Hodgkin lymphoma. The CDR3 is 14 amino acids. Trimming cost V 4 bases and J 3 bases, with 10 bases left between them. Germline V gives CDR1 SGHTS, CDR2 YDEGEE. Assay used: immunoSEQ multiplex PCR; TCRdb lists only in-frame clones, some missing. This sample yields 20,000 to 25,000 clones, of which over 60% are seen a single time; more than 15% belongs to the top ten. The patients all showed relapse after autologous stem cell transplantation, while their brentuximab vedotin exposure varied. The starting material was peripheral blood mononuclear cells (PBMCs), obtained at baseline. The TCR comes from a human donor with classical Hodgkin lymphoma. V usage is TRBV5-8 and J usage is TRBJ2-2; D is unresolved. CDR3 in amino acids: CASSAGPHTGELFF. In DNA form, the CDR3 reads TGTGCCAGCAGCGCCGGGCCTCACACCGGGGAGCTGTTTTTT.